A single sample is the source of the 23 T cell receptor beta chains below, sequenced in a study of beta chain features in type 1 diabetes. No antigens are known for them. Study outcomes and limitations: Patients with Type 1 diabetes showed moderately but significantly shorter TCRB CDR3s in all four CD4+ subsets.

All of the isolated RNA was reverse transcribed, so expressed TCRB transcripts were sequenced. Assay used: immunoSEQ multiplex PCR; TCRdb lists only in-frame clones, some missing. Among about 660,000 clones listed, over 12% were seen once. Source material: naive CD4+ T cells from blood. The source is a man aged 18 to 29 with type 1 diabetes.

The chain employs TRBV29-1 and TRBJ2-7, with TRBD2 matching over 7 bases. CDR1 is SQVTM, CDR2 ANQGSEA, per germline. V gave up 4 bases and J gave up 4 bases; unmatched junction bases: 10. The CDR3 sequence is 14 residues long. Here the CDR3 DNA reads TGCAGCGTTGGGAGAGCTGGGAGGGCTTACGAGCAGTACTTC. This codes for CSVGRAGRAYEQYF.

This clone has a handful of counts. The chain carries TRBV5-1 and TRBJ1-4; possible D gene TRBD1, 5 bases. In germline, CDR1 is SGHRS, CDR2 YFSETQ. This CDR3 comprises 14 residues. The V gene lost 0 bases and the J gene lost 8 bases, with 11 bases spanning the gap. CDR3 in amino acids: CASSLAAGWEKLFF. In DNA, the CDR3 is TGCGCCAGCAGCTTGGCGGCAGGGTGGGAAAAACTGTTTTTT.

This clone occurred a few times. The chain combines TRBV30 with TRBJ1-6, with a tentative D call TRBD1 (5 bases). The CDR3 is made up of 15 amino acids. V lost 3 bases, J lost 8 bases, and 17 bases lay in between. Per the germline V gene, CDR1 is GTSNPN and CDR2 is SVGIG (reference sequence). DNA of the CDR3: TGTGCCTGGAGCGCCCGTGGATGGGGGGATTCACCCCTCCACTTT. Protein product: CAWSARGWGDSPLHF.

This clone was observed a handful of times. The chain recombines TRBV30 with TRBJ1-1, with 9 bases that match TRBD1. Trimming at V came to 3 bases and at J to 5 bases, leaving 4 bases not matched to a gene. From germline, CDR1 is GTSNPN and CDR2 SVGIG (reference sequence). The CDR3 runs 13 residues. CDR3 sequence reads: CAWSPGQGTEAFF. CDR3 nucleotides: TGTGCCTGGAGCCCGGGACAGGGTACTGAAGCTTTCTTT.

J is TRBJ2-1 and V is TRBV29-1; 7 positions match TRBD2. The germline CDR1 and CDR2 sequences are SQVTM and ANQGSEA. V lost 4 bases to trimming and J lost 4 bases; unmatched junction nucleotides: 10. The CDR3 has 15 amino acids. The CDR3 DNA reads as TGCAGCGTTGGGGGAGGGCGGGGCCTTTACAATGAGCAGTTCTTC. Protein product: CSVGGGRGLYNEQFF.

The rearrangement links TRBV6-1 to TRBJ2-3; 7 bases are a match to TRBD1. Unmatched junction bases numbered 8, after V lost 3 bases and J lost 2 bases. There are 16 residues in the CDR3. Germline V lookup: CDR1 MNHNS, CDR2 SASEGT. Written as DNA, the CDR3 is TGTGCCAGCAGTGATGGACAGGCTAGGACCACAGATACGCAGTATTTT. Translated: CASSDGQARTTDTQYF.

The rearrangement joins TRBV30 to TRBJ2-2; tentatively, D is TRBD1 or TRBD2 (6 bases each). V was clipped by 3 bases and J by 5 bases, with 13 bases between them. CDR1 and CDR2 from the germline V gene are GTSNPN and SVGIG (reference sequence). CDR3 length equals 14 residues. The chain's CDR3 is CAWRMRGRTGELFF. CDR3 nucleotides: TGTGCCTGGAGGATGAGGGGGAGGACCGGGGAGCTGTTTTTT.

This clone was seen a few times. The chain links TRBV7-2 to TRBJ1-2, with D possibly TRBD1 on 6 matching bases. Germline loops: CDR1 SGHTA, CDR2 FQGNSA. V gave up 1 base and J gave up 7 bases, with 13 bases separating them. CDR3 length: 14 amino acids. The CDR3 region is CASSLEHRETGYTF. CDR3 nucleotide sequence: TGTGCCAGCAGCTTAGAGCACAGGGAAACTGGCTACACCTTC. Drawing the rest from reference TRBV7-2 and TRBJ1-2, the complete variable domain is GAGVSQSPSNKVTEKGKDVELRCDPISGHTALYWYRQSLGQGLEFLIYFQGNSAPDKSGLPSDRFSAERTGGSVSTLTIQRTQQEDSAVYLCASSLEHRETGYTFGSGTRLTVV.

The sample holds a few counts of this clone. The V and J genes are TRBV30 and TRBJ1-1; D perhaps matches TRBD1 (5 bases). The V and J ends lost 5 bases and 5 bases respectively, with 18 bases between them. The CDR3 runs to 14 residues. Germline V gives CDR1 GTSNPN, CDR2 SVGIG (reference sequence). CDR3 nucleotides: TGTGCCTGGTCCTTCGGGGGTATGAGGACTGAAGCTTTCTTT. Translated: CAWSFGGMRTEAFF.

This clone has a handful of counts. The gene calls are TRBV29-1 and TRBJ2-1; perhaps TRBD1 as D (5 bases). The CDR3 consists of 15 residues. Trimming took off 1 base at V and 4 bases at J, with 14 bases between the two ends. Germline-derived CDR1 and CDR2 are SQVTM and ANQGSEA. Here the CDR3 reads CSVEGPDKGYNEQFF. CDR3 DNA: TGCAGCGTTGAAGGGCCGGACAAGGGGTACAATGAGCAGTTCTTC.

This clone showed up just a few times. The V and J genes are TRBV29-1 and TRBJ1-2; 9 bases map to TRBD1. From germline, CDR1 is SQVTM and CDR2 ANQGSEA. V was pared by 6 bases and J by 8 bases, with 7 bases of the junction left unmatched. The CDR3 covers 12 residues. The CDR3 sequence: CSVIDRGVGYTF. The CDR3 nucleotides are TGCAGCGTGATAGACAGGGGGGTCGGCTACACCTTC.

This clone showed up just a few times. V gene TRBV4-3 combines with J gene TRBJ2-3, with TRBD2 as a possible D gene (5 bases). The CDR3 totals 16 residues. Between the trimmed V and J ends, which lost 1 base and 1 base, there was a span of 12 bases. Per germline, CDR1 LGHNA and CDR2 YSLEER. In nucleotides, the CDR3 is TGCGCCAGCAGCCAAGCCCACTCCGGGGGCACAGATACGCAGTATTTT. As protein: CASSQAHSGGTDTQYF.

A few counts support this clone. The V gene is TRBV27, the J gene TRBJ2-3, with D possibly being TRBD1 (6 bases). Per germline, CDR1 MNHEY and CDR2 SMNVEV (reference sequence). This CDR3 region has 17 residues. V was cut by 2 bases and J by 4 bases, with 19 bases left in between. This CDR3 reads CASSLGGVQGNPDTQYF. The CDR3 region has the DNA TGTGCCAGCAGTTTAGGGGGCGTACAGGGCAACCCAGATACGCAGTATTTT.

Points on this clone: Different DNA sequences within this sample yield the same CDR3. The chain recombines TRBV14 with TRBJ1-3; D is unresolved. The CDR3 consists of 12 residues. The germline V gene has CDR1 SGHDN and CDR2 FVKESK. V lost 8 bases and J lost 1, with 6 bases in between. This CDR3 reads CASRSSGNTIYF. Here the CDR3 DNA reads TGTGCCAGCCGCTCTTCTGGAAACACCATATATTTT.

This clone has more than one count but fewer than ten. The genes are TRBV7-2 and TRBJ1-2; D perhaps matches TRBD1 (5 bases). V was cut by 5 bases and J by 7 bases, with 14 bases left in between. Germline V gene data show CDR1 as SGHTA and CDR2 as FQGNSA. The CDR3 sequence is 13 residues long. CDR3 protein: CASSIDSFPGYTF. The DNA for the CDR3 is TGTGCCAGCAGCATTGACAGTTTCCCTGGCTACACCTTC. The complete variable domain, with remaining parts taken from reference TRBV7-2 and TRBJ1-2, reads GAGVSQSPSNKVTEKGKDVELRCDPISGHTALYWYRQSLGQGLEFLIYFQGNSAPDKSGLPSDRFSAERTGGSVSTLTIQRTQQEDSAVYLCASSIDSFPGYTFGSGTRLTVV.

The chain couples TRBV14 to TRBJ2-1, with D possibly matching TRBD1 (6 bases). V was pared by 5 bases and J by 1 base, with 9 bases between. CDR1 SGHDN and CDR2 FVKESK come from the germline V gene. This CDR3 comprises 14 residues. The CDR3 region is CASSGTLSYNEQFF. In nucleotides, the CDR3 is TGTGCCAGCAGCGGGACACTGTCCTACAATGAGCAGTTCTTC.

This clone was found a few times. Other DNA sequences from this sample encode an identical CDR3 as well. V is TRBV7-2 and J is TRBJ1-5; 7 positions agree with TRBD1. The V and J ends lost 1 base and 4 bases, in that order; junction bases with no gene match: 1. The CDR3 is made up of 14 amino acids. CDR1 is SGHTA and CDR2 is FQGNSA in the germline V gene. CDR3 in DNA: TGTGCCAGCAGCTTAGGACAGGGAAATCAGCCCCAGCATTTT. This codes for CASSLGQGNQPQHF.

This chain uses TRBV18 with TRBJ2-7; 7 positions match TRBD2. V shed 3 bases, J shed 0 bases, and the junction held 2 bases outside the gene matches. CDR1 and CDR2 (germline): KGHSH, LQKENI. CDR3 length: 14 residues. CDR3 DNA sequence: TGTGCCAGCTCACCTCGGGACTACTCCTACGAGCAGTACTTC. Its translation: CASSPRDYSYEQYF.

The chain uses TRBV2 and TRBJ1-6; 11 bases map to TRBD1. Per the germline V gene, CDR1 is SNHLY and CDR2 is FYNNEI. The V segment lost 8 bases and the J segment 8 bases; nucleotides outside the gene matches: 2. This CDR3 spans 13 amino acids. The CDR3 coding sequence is TGTGCCAGCTGGGGACAGGGGGATTCACCCCTCCACTTT. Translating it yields CASWGQGDSPLHF.

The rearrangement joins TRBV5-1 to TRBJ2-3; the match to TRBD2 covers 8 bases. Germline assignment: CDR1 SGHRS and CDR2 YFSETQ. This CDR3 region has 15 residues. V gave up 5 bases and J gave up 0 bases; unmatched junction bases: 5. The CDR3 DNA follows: TGCGCCAGCAGTGGGAAGCGGGGGAGCACAGATACGCAGTATTTT. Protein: CASSGKRGSTDTQYF.

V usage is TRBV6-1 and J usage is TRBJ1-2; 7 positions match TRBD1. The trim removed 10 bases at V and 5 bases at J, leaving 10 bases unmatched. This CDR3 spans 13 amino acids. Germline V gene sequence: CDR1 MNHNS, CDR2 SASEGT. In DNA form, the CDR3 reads TGTGCCAACAGACAGGGTTCAGCTTATGGCTACACCTTC. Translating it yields CANRQGSAYGYTF.

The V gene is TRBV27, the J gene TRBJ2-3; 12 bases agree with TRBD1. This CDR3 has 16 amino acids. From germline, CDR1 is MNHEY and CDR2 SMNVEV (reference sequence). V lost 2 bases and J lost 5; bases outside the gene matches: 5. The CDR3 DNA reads TGTGCCAGCAGTTTACCCGGGACAGGGGGCCGAGATACGCAGTATTTT. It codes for CASSLPGTGGRDTQYF.

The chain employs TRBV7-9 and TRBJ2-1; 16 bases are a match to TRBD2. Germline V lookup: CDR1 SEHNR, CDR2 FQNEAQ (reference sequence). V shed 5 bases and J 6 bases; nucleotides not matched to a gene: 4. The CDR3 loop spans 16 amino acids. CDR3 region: CASSPGTSGRANEQFF. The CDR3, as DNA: TGTGCCAGCAGCCCAGGGACTAGCGGGAGGGCCAATGAGCAGTTCTTC.